Listed below are T cell receptor beta chains from one sample, sequenced in a study of T cells in Graves' hyperthyroidism and ophthalmopathy. TCRdb fed the multiplex PCR reads into MiXCR, producing one record per CDR3 protein. The sample lists approximately 600,000 distinct CDR3 sequences; around 21% were seen once. Sequenced sample: blood. Receptor source: a man aged 30 to 39 with Graves' ophthalmopathy. Each CDR3 is given with its conserved first and last residue. The order of the fields is D gene, J gene, clone size, V gene, CDR3 DNA, CDR3 protein. A D gene is named only where the DNA matches it firmly. Rows give clone size only sometimes, using once, few, many, or a class for an expanded clone.

d_call: TRBD2; j_call: TRBJ2-7; clone_size: many; v_call: TRBV6-2/TRBV6-3; cdr3_nt: TGTGCCAGCACCCCGGGACTAGCTTACAACGAGCAGTACTTC; cdr3_aa: CASTPGLAYNEQYF
d_call: TRBD1; j_call: TRBJ1-2; clone_size: few; v_call: TRBV5-8; cdr3_nt: TGTGCCAGCAGCACCAGACCCGGGACAGCGGCTAACTATGGCTACACCTTC; cdr3_aa: CASSTRPGTAANYGYTF
d_call: -; j_call: TRBJ2-7; clone_size: -; v_call: TRBV11-2; cdr3_nt: TGTGCCAGCAGCCTAGTCGGACAGAGCGCCTACGAGCAGTACTTC; cdr3_aa: CASSLVGQSAYEQYF
d_call: -; j_call: TRBJ2-1; clone_size: -; v_call: TRBV11-3; cdr3_nt: TGTGCCAGCAGCTTACGACTAGGTCGGAGTGAGCAGTTCTTC; cdr3_aa: CASSLRLGRSEQFF
d_call: TRBD1; j_call: TRBJ1-1; clone_size: -; v_call: TRBV6-1; cdr3_nt: TGTGCCAGCAGCCTCCAGGGGGGGGGCGGTGAAGCTTTCTTT; cdr3_aa: CASSLQGGGGEAFF
d_call: -; j_call: TRBJ2-3; clone_size: -; v_call: TRBV10-3; cdr3_nt: TGTGCCATCAGTGACTCTACTAAGACAGGGAGGGACACAGATACGCAGTATTTT; cdr3_aa: CAISDSTKTGRDTDTQYF
d_call: -; j_call: TRBJ2-1; clone_size: many; v_call: TRBV7-2; cdr3_nt: TGTGCCAGCAGCTTACTAGGACATGAGCAGTTCTTC; cdr3_aa: CASSLLGHEQFF
d_call: -; j_call: TRBJ1-1; clone_size: many; v_call: TRBV18; cdr3_nt: TGTGCCAGCTCGCCGTTTGGAGGGTCTGCGAACACTGAAGCTTTCTTT; cdr3_aa: CASSPFGGSANTEAFF
d_call: TRBD1; j_call: TRBJ1-1; clone_size: many; v_call: TRBV3-1; cdr3_nt: TGTGCCAGCAGCCCCGACAGGGTAGGAGAAGCTTTCTTT; cdr3_aa: CASSPDRVGEAFF
d_call: TRBD1; j_call: TRBJ2-3; clone_size: -; v_call: TRBV13; cdr3_nt: TGTGCCAGCAGCTTAGCCCAGGGGGCATTCACAGATACGCAGTATTTT; cdr3_aa: CASSLAQGAFTDTQYF
d_call: TRBD2; j_call: TRBJ2-1; clone_size: once; v_call: TRBV20-1; cdr3_nt: TGCAGTGCCCCCTTTAGCGGGAGTGTCGGCAATGAGCAGTTCTTC; cdr3_aa: CSAPFSGSVGNEQFF
d_call: -; j_call: TRBJ1-3; clone_size: -; v_call: TRBV14; cdr3_nt: TGTGCCAGCAGCCAAGACAACGCAAGAAACACCATATATTTT; cdr3_aa: CASSQDNARNTIYF
d_call: TRBD2; j_call: TRBJ2-7; clone_size: -; v_call: TRBV29-1; cdr3_nt: TGCAGCGTTGAAAGCGGGGGCTCTGGTTACGAGCAGTACTTC; cdr3_aa: CSVESGGSGYEQYF
d_call: -; j_call: TRBJ1-5; clone_size: -; v_call: TRBV3-1; cdr3_nt: TGTGCCAGCAGCCAAACAGGGTACAATCAGCCCCAGCATTTT; cdr3_aa: CASSQTGYNQPQHF
d_call: -; j_call: TRBJ1-3; clone_size: few; v_call: TRBV20-1; cdr3_nt: TGCAGTGCGCCTCAGGAAATTGGAAACACCATATATTTT; cdr3_aa: CSAPQEIGNTIYF
d_call: -; j_call: TRBJ2-1; clone_size: few; v_call: TRBV12-3/TRBV12-4; cdr3_nt: TGTGCCAGCAGTTGGGGGCCAGGGGAGGGGAATGAGCAGTTCTTC; cdr3_aa: CASSWGPGEGNEQFF
d_call: -; j_call: TRBJ2-1; clone_size: -; v_call: TRBV4-3; cdr3_nt: TGCGCCAGCAGCCAAGATGAGGTGAATGAGCAGTTCTTC; cdr3_aa: CASSQDEVNEQFF
d_call: -; j_call: TRBJ1-2; clone_size: few; v_call: TRBV7-3; cdr3_nt: TGTGCCAGCAGCACGGAGGACAGAGTATCTAACTATGGCTACACCTTC; cdr3_aa: CASSTEDRVSNYGYTF
d_call: TRBD1; j_call: TRBJ1-5; clone_size: many; v_call: TRBV30; cdr3_nt: TGTGCCTGGAGAGGGGGCCAGCCGAATCAGCCCCAGCATTTT; cdr3_aa: CAWRGGQPNQPQHF
d_call: TRBD2; j_call: TRBJ2-3; clone_size: few; v_call: TRBV28; cdr3_nt: TGTGCCAGCATCGACCCCGGGACTAGCGGGAGCCTCAGCACAGATACGCAGTATTTT; cdr3_aa: CASIDPGTSGSLSTDTQYF
d_call: TRBD2; j_call: TRBJ2-7; clone_size: few; v_call: TRBV4-3; cdr3_nt: TGCGCCAGCAGCCAAGTTGAACGGGGGGATAAGAAGCAGTACTTC; cdr3_aa: CASSQVERGDKKQYF
d_call: TRBD1; j_call: TRBJ2-7; clone_size: -; v_call: TRBV13; cdr3_nt: TGTGCCAGCAGCTCCCGACAGGGATTTTCCTACGAGCAGTACTTC; cdr3_aa: CASSSRQGFSYEQYF
d_call: TRBD1; j_call: TRBJ2-6; clone_size: -; v_call: TRBV7-3; cdr3_nt: TGTGCCAGCAGCCCGACAGGGGATTCAACGGTCTCTGGGGCCAACGTCCTGACTTTC; cdr3_aa: CASSPTGDSTVSGANVLTF
d_call: TRBD2; j_call: TRBJ2-5; clone_size: many; v_call: TRBV28; cdr3_nt: TGTGCCAGCAGCCCGGGACTAGCGGGGGGCCAAGAGACCCAGTACTTC; cdr3_aa: CASSPGLAGGQETQYF